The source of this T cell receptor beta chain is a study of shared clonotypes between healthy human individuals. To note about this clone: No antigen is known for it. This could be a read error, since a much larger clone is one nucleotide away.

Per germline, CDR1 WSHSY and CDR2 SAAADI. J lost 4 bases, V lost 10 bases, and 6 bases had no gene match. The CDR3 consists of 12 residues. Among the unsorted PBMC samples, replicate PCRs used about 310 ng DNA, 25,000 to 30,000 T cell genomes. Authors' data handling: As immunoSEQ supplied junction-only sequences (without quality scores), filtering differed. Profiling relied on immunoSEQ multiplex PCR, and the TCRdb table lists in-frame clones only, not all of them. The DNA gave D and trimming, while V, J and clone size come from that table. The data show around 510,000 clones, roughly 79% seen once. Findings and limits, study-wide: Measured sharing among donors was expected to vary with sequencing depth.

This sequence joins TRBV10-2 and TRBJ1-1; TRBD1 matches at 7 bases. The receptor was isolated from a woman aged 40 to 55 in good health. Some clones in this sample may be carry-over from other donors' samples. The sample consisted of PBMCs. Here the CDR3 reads CANRDSSTEAFF. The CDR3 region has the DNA TGCGCCAACAGGGACAGTAGCACTGAAGCTTTCTTT.